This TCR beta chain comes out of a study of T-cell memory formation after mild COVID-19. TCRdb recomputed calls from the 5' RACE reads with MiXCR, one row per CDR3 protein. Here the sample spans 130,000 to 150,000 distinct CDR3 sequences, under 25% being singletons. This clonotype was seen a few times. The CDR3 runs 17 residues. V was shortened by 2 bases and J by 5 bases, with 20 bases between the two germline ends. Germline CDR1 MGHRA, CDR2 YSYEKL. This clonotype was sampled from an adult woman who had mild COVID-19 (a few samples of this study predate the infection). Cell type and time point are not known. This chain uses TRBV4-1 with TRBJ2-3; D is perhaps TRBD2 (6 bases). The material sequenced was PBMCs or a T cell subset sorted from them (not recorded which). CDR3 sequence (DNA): TGCGCCAGCAGCCAACCTACCGGGACGGGGGTGAGAGATACGCAGTATTTT. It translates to CASSQPTGTGVRDTQYF.